This TCR beta chain derives from a study of blood T cells in healthy people across ages. This clonotype was detected a few times. The CDR3 sequence is 14 residues long. CDR1 is MDHEN, CDR2 SYDVKM, per germline. Trimming removed 7 bases from V and 7 bases from J; junction bases left unmatched: 12. The second PCR ran roughly 7 to 12 cycles with a sample-barcoded 5' primer and J-beta primers. Each cDNA molecule received a tag from a template-switch adaptor that had 12 random nucleotides. TCRdb processed the 5' RACE reads anew with MiXCR; each CDR3 protein has one entry. The sample comprises some 1,800,000 distinct CDR3 sequences, 35% to 50% of which are singletons, and 20% to 25% rests with the top ten.

This receptor was taken from a human donor in good health. The material sequenced was blood. The chain has TRBV28 and TRBJ1-2; 7 bases fit TRBD1. CDR3 residues: CASIPSQGGPGYTF. The CDR3 nucleotides read TGTGCCAGCATCCCATCGCAGGGGGGGCCTGGCTACACCTTC.